A single sample gave rise to the 15 T cell receptor beta chains below, sequenced in a study of T cells in Graves' hyperthyroidism and ophthalmopathy. From RNA transcripts, TCR beta CDR3 regions were amplified. Carried out on the TCR CDR3, a first-round RT-PCR used the HTBI primer set. One entry per CDR3 protein, called by TCRdb with MiXCR from the multiplex PCR reads. In the table there are roughly 800,000 distinct CDR3 sequences, over 35% of which are singletons. Sequencing was carried out using blood. The receptors come from a man aged 18 to 35 with Graves' hyperthyroidism.

The rearrangement links TRBV7-9 to TRBJ2-3; D is perhaps TRBD1 (6 bases). This CDR3 spans 14 amino acids. Trimming pared 6 bases from V and 2 bases from J, leaving 12 bases between. Germline lookup yields CDR1 SEHNR and CDR2 FQNEAQ (reference sequence). The CDR3 spells CASSDRPNTDTQYF. CDR3 DNA: TGTGCCAGCAGTGACAGGCCTAACACAGATACGCAGTATTTT. Filled out from reference TRBV7-9 and TRBJ2-3, the complete variable domain reads DTGVSQNPRHKITKRGQNVTFRCDPISEHNRLYWYRQTLGQGPEFLTYFQNEAQLEKSRLLSDRFSAERPKGSFSTLEIQRTEQGDSAMYLCASSDRPNTDTQYFGPGTRLTVL.

In this sample, this clonotype turned up many times. CDR3: CASSTGGSTNEKLFF. The CDR3 DNA reads as TGTGCCAGCAGTACGGGAGGCTCAACTAATGAAAAACTGTTTTTT. The chain carries TRBV25-1 and TRBJ1-4; D is uncertain. Trimming removed 5 bases at V and 0 bases at J, with 10 bases between. The CDR3 is 15 amino acids. In germline, CDR1 is MGHDK, CDR2 SYGVNS.

The chain uses TRBV7-3 and TRBJ2-5, with unresolved D. The CDR3 is 20 amino acids. V gave up 5 bases and J gave up 2 bases, with 30 bases separating them. Per the germline V gene, CDR1 is SGHTA and CDR2 is FQGTGA. The CDR3 is CASSLLPPTLPLMKQETQYF. For the CDR3, the DNA is TGTGCCAGCAGCCTACTACCCCCGACCCTTCCTCTTATGAAACAAGAGACCCAGTACTTC.

This clonotype appeared many times. The chain joins TRBV11-2 to TRBJ2-5, with D perhaps TRBD1 (6 bases). The germline V and J ends were trimmed by 5 bases and 5 bases, with 15 bases remaining between them. The CDR3 has 14 amino acids. CDR1 is SGHAT, CDR2 FQNNGV, per germline. The CDR3 coding sequence is TGTGCCAGCAGCACCCGAACAGGGCTGGAGACCCAGTACTTC. It encodes CASSTRTGLETQYF.

The chain carries TRBV20-1 and TRBJ1-6; no firm D call. Germline V gene sequence: CDR1 DFQATT, CDR2 SNEGSKA (reference sequence). The V end lost 0 bases, the J end lost 7 bases, and 10 bases lay between the germline ends. The CDR3 is made up of 14 amino acids. The CDR3 nucleotides read TGCAGTGCTAGAGATTGGGCAGAAAATTCACCCCTCCACTTT. Protein sequence: CSARDWAENSPLHF.

The rearrangement links TRBV7-2 to TRBJ1-1; D is possibly TRBD1 (5 bases). The V gene's germline CDR1 is SGHTA and CDR2 FQGNSA. The CDR3 is 16 residues long. The germline V and J ends were trimmed by 5 bases and 5 bases, with 21 bases remaining between them. Here the CDR3 reads CASSPQGSGTGTEAFF. CDR3 in DNA: TGTGCCAGCAGCCCTCAGGGTTCGGGCACCGGGACTGAAGCTTTCTTT.

The V and J genes are TRBV9 and TRBJ2-7; D is undetermined. Germline CDR1 and CDR2: SGDLS and YYNGEE. The CDR3 runs to 13 residues. Deletions cut 7 bases from V and 0 bases from J, with 11 bases between. CDR3 sequence (DNA): TGTGCCAGCGGCTCGGGTCCCTCCTACGAGCAGTACTTC. This codes for CASGSGPSYEQYF.

V and J are TRBV6-5 and TRBJ1-2; 7 nucleotides line up with TRBD1. Germline V gene lookup returns CDR1 MNHEY and CDR2 SVGAGI. The CDR3 has 14 residues. V trimming: 0 bases; J trimming: 7 bases; junction bases outside the gene matches: 5. CDR3 sequence: CASSYSLAGGGYTF. CDR3 bases: TGTGCCAGCAGTTACTCCCTAGCAGGGGGTGGCTACACCTTC.

V gene TRBV30 combines with J gene TRBJ2-6; no clear D. Per the germline V gene, CDR1 is GTSNPN and CDR2 is SVGIG (reference sequence). V lost 0 bases to trimming and J lost 1 base, with 16 bases between them. This CDR3 region has 18 residues. CDR3 sequence reads: CAWSVSYRKLSGANVLTF. The CDR3 DNA sequence: TGTGCCTGGAGTGTATCGTACAGAAAGCTATCTGGGGCCAACGTCCTGACTTTC.

There are a few counts of this clonotype. This chain connects TRBV6-5 to TRBJ2-6; D assignment may be TRBD1 or TRBD2 (5 bases each). From germline, CDR1 is MNHEY and CDR2 SVGAGI. This CDR3 spans 17 amino acids. Trimming took off 2 bases at V and 0 bases at J, with 11 bases between the two ends. The CDR3 nucleotides read TGTGCCAGCAGTTACGACAGCGGAAGCTCTGGGGCCAACGTCCTGACTTTC. As protein: CASSYDSGSSGANVLTF.

The table lists this clonotype with a few counts. In nucleotides, the CDR3 is TGTGCCAGCAGCGTGGGACGGGCCTACGAGCAGTACTTC. Protein product: CASSVGRAYEQYF. The rearrangement uses TRBV5-6 and TRBJ2-7; the D gene could be TRBD1 or TRBD2 (5 bases each). Germline V gene lookup returns CDR1 SGHDT and CDR2 YYEEEE. With 4 bases removed from V and 2 bases from J, the gap between germline ends came to 10 bases. The CDR3 is 13 residues long.

This clonotype appeared a single time. The junction and the germline gene differ at one end; a read error may be behind it. V gene TRBV20-1 combines with J gene TRBJ2-5, with D tentatively TRBD2 (6 bases). Germline V gene data show CDR1 as DFQATT and CDR2 as SNEGSKA (reference sequence). This CDR3 has 12 residues. CDR3 sequence: CSSGRDRETRYF. CDR3 in DNA: TGCAGCAGCGGGCGTGATCGGGAGACCCGGTACTTC.

This clonotype was recorded a few times. The chain employs TRBV10-3 and TRBJ1-6; unclear D gene. The CDR3 spans 11 residues. The V and J ends lost 6 bases and 10 bases respectively, with 7 bases between them. Germline V gene lookup returns CDR1 ENHRY and CDR2 SYGVKD. CDR3 sequence reads: CAIRGDSPLHF. The CDR3 DNA follows: TGTGCCATCAGGGGCGACTCACCCCTCCACTTT.

At least ten counts were recorded for this clonotype. One junction end does not reproduce the germline sequence, and a read error may be involved. This chain uses TRBV4-3 with TRBJ1-6; 7 bases match TRBD1. This CDR3 is 15 amino acids long. The germline V gene has CDR1 LGHNA and CDR2 YSLEER. The CDR3 reads CASSPGITGDSPLHF. The CDR3 nucleotides read TGTGCCAGCAGCCCAGGGATCACAGGGGATTCACCCCTCCACTTT.

This clonotype occurred many times. The gene calls are TRBV7-8 and TRBJ1-1; no definite D call. Deletions cut 2 bases from V and 6 bases from J, with 13 bases between. Germline V CDR1 and CDR2: SGHVS, FQNEAQ. CDR3 size: 14 residues. CDR3 sequence (DNA): TGTGCCAGCAGCTTAAGCAGTCTTGGCGCTGAAGCTTTCTTT. It translates to CASSLSSLGAEAFF.